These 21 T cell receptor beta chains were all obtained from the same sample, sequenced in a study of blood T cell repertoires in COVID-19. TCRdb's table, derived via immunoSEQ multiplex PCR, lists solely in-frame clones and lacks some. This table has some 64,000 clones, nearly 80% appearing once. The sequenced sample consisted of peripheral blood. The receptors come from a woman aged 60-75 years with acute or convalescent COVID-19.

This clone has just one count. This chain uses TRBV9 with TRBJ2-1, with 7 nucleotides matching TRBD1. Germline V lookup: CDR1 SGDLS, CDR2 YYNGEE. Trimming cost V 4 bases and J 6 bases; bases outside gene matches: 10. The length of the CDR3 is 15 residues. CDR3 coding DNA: TGTGCCAGCAGCCCCCAGACAGGGTGGGCCAATGAGCAGTTCTTC. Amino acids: CASSPQTGWANEQFF.

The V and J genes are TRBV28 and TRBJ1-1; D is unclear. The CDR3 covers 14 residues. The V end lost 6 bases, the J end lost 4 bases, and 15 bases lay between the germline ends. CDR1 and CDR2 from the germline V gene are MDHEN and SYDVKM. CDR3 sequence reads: CASSPNRGGTEAFF. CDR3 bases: TGTGCCAGCAGCCCAAATCGGGGTGGCACTGAAGCTTTCTTT.

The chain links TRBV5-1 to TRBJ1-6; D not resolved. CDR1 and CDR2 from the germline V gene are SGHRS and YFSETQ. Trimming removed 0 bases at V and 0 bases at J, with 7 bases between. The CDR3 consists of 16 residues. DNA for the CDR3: TGCGCCAGCAGCTTGGGAGGGAGCTCCTATAATTCACCCCTCCACTTT. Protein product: CASSLGGSSYNSPLHF.

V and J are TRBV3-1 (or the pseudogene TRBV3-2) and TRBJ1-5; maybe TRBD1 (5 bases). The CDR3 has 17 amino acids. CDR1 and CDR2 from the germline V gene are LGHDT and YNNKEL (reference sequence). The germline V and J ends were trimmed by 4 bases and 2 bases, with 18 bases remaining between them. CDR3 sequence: CASSLGRGGSGNQPQHF. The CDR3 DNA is TGTGCCAGCAGCCTGGGGAGGGGCGGCAGTGGCAATCAGCCCCAGCATTTT.

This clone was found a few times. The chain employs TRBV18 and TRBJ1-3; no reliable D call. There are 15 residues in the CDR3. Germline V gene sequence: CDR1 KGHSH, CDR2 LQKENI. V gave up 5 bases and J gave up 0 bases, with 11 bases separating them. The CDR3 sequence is CASSARGLSGNTIYF. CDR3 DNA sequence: TGTGCCAGCTCAGCTCGCGGACTCTCTGGAAACACCATATATTTT.

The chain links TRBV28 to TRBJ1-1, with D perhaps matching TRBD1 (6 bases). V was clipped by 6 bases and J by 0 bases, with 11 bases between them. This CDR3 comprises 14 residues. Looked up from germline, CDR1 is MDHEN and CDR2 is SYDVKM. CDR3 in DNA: TGTGCCAGCAGCGCCGGACAGATGAACACTGAAGCTTTCTTT. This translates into CASSAGQMNTEAFF.

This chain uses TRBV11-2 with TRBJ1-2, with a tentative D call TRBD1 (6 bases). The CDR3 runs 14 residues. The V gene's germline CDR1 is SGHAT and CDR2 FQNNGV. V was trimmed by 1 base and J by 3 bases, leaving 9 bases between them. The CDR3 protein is CASSLGNRDYGYTF. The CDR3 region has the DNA TGTGCCAGCAGCTTAGGTAACAGGGACTATGGCTACACCTTC. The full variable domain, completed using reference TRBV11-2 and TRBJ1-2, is EAGVAQSPRYKIIEKRQSVAFWCNPISGHATLYWYQQILGQGPKLLIQFQNNGVVDDSQLPKDRFSAERLKGVDSTLKIQPAKLEDSAVYLCASSLGNRDYGYTFGSGTRLTVV.

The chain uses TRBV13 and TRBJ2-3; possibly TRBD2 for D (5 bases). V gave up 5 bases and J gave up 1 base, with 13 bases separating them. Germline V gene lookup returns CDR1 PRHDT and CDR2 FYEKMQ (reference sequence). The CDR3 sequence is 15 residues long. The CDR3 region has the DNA TGTGCCAGCAGCCCCGATGAGGGAGGCACAGATACGCAGTATTTT. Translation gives CASSPDEGGTDTQYF.

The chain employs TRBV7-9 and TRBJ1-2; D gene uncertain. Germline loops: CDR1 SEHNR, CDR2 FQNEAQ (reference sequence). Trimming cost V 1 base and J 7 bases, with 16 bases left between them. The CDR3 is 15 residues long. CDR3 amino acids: CASSLGEGRVGGYTF. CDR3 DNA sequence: TGTGCCAGCAGCTTAGGGGAGGGCAGAGTCGGTGGCTACACCTTC.

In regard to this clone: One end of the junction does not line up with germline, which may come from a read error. The CDR3: CASALTGGNEKLFF. Written as DNA, the CDR3 is TGTGCTAGTGCTTTGACAGGGGGAAATGAAAAACTGTTTTTT. The V gene is TRBV12-5, the J gene TRBJ1-4; TRBD1 agrees at 9 bases. Germline CDR1 and CDR2: LGHNT and FRNRAP. The CDR3 length is 14 residues. Using reference TRBV12-5 and TRBJ1-4 for the parts outside the CDR3, the full variable domain is DARVTQTPRHKVTEMGQEVTMRCQPILGHNTVFWYRQTMMQGLELLAYFRNRAPLDDSGMPKDRFSAEMPDATLATLKIQPSEPRDSAVYFCASALTGGNEKLFFGSGTQLSVL.

The CDR3: CASSQDGQGQYF. CDR3 coding DNA: TGCGCCAGCAGCCAAGATGGTCAGGGACAGTACTTC. This chain connects TRBV4-3 to TRBJ2-7, with D maybe TRBD1 (5 bases). The V and J ends lost 0 bases and 10 bases respectively, with 10 bases between them. The CDR3 sequence is 12 residues long. Germline CDR1 LGHNA, CDR2 YSLEER.

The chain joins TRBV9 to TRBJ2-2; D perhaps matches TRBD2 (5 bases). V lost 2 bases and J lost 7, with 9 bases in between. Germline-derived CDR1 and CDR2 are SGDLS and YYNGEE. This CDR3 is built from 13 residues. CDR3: CASSVLTSGELFF. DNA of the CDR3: TGTGCCAGCAGCGTCCTTACTAGCGGGGAGCTGTTTTTT.

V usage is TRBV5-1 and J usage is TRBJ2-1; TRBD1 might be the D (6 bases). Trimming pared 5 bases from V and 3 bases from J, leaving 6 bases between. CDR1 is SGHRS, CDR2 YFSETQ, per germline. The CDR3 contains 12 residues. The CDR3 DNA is TGCGCCAGCAGGGGACACTACAATGAGCAGTTCTTC. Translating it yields CASRGHYNEQFF.

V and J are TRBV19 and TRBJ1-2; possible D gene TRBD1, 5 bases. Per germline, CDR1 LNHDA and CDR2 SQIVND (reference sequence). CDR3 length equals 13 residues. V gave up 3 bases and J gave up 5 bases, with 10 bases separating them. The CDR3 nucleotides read TGTGCCAGTAGTATTGACAGTCTTTATGGCTACACCTTC. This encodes CASSIDSLYGYTF. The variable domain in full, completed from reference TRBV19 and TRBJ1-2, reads DGGITQSPKYLFRKEGQNVTLSCEQNLNHDAMYWYRQDPGQGLRLIYYSQIVNDFQKGDIAEGYSVSREKKESFPLTVTSAQKNPTAFYLCASSIDSLYGYTFGSGTRLTVV.

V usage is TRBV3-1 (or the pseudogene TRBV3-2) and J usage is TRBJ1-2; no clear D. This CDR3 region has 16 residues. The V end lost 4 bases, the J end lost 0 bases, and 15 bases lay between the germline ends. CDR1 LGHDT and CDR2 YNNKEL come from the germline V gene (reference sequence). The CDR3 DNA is TGTGCCAGCAGCCGGGCGAGTATATTATCTAACTATGGCTACACCTTC. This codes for CASSRASILSNYGYTF.

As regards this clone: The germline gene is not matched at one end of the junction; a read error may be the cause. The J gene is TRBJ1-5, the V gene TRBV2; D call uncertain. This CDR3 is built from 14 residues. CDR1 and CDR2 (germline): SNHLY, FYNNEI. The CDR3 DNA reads TGTACCAGCGAGGAAGACGCTAGCAATCAGCCCCAGCATTTT. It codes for CTSEEDASNQPQHF. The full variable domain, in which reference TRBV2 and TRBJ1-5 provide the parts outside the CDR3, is EPEVTQTPSHQVTQMGQEVILRCVPISNHLYFYWYRQILGQKVEFLVSFYNNEISEKSEIFDDQFSVERPDGSNFTLKIRSTKLEDSAMYFCTSEEDASNQPQHFGDGTRLSIL.

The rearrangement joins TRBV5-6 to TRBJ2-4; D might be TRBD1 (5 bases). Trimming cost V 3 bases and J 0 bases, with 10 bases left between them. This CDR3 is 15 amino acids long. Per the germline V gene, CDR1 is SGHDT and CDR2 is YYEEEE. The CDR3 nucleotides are TGTGCCAGCAGCTCGCGGACAATAGCCAAAAACATTCAGTACTTC. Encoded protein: CASSSRTIAKNIQYF.

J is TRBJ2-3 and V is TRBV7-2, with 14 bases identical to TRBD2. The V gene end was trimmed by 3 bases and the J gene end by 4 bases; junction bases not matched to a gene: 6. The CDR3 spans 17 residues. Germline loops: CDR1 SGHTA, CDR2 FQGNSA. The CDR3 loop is CASSFGLAGGQADTQYF. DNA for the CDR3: TGTGCCAGCAGCTTCGGACTAGCGGGGGGCCAGGCAGATACGCAGTATTTT.

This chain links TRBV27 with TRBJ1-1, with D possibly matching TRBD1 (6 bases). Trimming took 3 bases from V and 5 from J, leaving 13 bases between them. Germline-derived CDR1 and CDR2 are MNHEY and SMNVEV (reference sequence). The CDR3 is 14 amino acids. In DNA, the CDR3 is TGTGCCAGCAGTTTCTTCGGGACATTAACTGAAGCTTTCTTT. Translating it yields CASSFFGTLTEAFF.

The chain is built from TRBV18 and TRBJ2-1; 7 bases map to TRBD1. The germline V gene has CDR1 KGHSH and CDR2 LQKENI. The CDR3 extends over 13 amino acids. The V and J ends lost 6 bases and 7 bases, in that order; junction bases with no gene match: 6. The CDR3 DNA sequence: TGTGCCAGCTCTCTTGACAGGGTAAATGAGCAGTTCTTC. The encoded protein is CASSLDRVNEQFF.

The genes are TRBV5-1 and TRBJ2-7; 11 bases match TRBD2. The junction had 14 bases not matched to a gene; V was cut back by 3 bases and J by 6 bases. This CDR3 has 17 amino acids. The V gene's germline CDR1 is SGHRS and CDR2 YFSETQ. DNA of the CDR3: TGCGCCAGCAGCTCGATTCCCACGACTAGCGGGGTATCCGAGCAGTACTTC. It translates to CASSSIPTTSGVSEQYF.